The next 16 T cell receptor beta chains were all read from a single sample in a study of shared clonotypes between healthy human individuals. As defined, naive CD8 cells were CD45RO-negative and positively selected for CCR7, with terminally differentiated effector memory CD45RA+ cells excluded. Profiled with immunoSEQ multiplex PCR; TCRdb holds only in-frame clones, not every one. The sample lists hundreds of thousands of clones; roughly 96% were seen once. Sequenced input: naive CD8+ T cells sorted from blood. All receptors derive from a woman under 40 in good health.

The rearrangement joins TRBV6-5 to TRBJ2-7; D might be TRBD1 or TRBD2, each matching 6 bases. V was pared by 0 bases and J by 6 bases, with 9 bases between. The CDR3 extends over 13 amino acids. Per the germline V gene, CDR1 is MNHEY and CDR2 is SVGAGI. CDR3 nucleotide sequence: TGTGCCAGCAGTTACTCGGAGGGGGGCGAGCAGTACTTC. Residues: CASSYSEGGEQYF.

J is TRBJ2-1 and V is TRBV5-1; tentative D call: TRBD1 (6 bases). The CDR3 length is 15 residues. V was cut by 2 bases and J by 7 bases, with 16 bases left in between. Germline V CDR1 and CDR2: SGHRS, YFSETQ. The CDR3 coding sequence is TGCGCCAGCAGCTTTAACAGGGAAGGGTCAAATGAGCAGTTCTTC. Amino acid sequence: CASSFNREGSNEQFF.

The chain links TRBV9 to TRBJ2-3; D is unresolved. Germline assignment: CDR1 SGDLS and CDR2 YYNGEE. This CDR3 has 15 amino acids. V gave up 0 bases and J gave up 4 bases, with 12 bases separating them. DNA of the CDR3: TGTGCCAGCAGCGTAGGAGGAGACGGCGCAGATACGCAGTATTTT. Amino acid sequence: CASSVGGDGADTQYF. The full variable domain, rest sourced from reference TRBV9 and TRBJ2-3, is DSGVTQTPKHLITATGQRVTLRCSPRSGDLSVYWYQQSLDQGLQFLIQYYNGEERAKGNILERFSAQQFPDLHSELNLSSLELGDSALYFCASSVGGDGADTQYFGPGTRLTVL.

The chain recombines TRBV6-5 with TRBJ2-1, with D hard to call. Germline V gene data show CDR1 as MNHEY and CDR2 as SVGAGI. The length of the CDR3 is 15 residues. V lost 2 bases and J lost 1, with 9 bases in between. CDR3 protein: CASSYAPMSYNEQFF. The CDR3, as DNA: TGTGCCAGCAGTTACGCCCCGATGTCCTACAATGAGCAGTTCTTC.

The gene calls are TRBV6-1 and TRBJ1-1, with unresolved D. From germline, CDR1 is MNHNS and CDR2 SASEGT. The CDR3 loop spans 13 amino acids. V was pared by 2 bases and J by 6 bases, with 10 bases between. The CDR3: CASSELGGSEAFF. The CDR3 DNA follows: TGTGCCAGCAGTGAACTCGGTGGGTCTGAAGCTTTCTTT.

The V call is TRBV28, the J call TRBJ1-5; 8 bases map to TRBD1. The germline gives CDR1 MDHEN, CDR2 SYDVKM. With V trimmed by 2 bases and J by 7 bases, 7 bases remained unmatched. This CDR3 contains 15 residues. The CDR3 bases are TGTGCCAGCAGTTTAGGAGGACAGGGTGACCAGCCCCAGCATTTT. Translated: CASSLGGQGDQPQHF.

V usage is TRBV27 and J usage is TRBJ2-7; D might be TRBD2 (6 bases). Germline CDR1 is MNHEY and CDR2 is SMNVEV (reference sequence). CDR3 length: 14 amino acids. Trimming pared 2 bases from V and 5 bases from J, leaving 13 bases between. CDR3 sequence: CASSLAGSLNEQYF. CDR3 bases: TGTGCCAGCAGTTTAGCGGGATCCTTGAACGAGCAGTACTTC.

This clone was counted only a few times. The chain joins TRBV14 to TRBJ1-2; D is undetermined. This CDR3 region has 13 residues. The V end was cut by 1 base, the J end by 3 bases, with 6 bases between. The germline V gene has CDR1 SGHDN and CDR2 FVKESK. This chain's CDR3 is CASSQVRHYGYTF. In DNA, the CDR3 is TGTGCCAGCAGCCAAGTCAGGCACTATGGCTACACCTTC.

The chain employs TRBV4-1 and TRBJ2-1; the D is unclear. This CDR3 comprises 12 residues. Per the germline V gene, CDR1 is MGHRA and CDR2 is YSYEKL. Trimming shortened V by 5 bases and J by 7 bases, and 9 bases separated the two germline ends. The DNA of the CDR3 is TGCGCCAGCAGCTCAAAGTCAAATGAGCAGTTCTTC. Amino acid sequence: CASSSKSNEQFF.

The J gene is TRBJ2-1, the V gene TRBV29-1; 8 nucleotides match TRBD1. V lost 7 bases to trimming and J lost 5 bases; unmatched junction nucleotides: 10. CDR1 and CDR2 from the germline V gene are SQVTM and ANQGSEA. The CDR3 spans 14 residues. CDR3 in DNA: TGCAGCGGGAAGGACAGGGTCAGCGACAATGAGCAGTTCTTC. Its protein product is CSGKDRVSDNEQFF.

The chain has TRBV27 and TRBJ2-1, with a tentative D call TRBD2 (6 bases). The CDR3 sequence is 14 residues long. V lost 6 bases and J 4 bases, leaving 13 bases between the germline ends. Germline-derived CDR1 and CDR2 are MNHEY and SMNVEV (reference sequence). The CDR3 DNA follows: TGTGCCAGCAGGACGCGGGACCCTTACAATGAGCAGTTCTTC. Its translation: CASRTRDPYNEQFF.

This clone occurred once. The chain recombines TRBV2 with TRBJ1-4; TRBD1 might be the D (5 bases). Trimming shortened V by 3 bases and J by 7 bases, and 21 bases separated the two germline ends. The CDR3 runs 17 residues. CDR1 SNHLY and CDR2 FYNNEI come from the germline V gene. The CDR3 DNA reads as TGTGCCAGCAGTGAGAATCTTCCAGGGACTCTTCTTGAAAAACTGTTTTTT. Its protein product is CASSENLPGTLLEKLFF.

V usage is TRBV6-5 and J usage is TRBJ2-1, with 10 positions matching TRBD1. Losses at the gene ends were 2 bases for V and 12 bases for J; bases not matched to a gene: 4. CDR1 and CDR2 from the germline V gene are MNHEY and SVGAGI. The CDR3 consists of 13 residues. The CDR3 sequence is CASSYLTGGGQFF. The CDR3 DNA sequence: TGTGCCAGCAGTTACCTGACAGGGGGCGGGCAGTTCTTC.

CDR3 residues: CASSSTYRDYEQYF. The CDR3 nucleotides are TGTGCCAGCAGCTCTACCTACCGGGACTACGAGCAGTACTTC. The chain recombines TRBV5-6 with TRBJ2-7; the D gene is possibly TRBD2 (5 bases). The CDR3 has 14 amino acids. CDR1 and CDR2 from the germline V gene are SGHDT and YYEEEE. The V end lost 3 bases, the J end lost 3 bases, and 13 bases lay between the germline ends.

V and J are TRBV21-1 and TRBJ2-1; TRBD2 is the table's D call and was not checked against the DNA. TRBV21-1 is a pseudogene locus. The CDR3 extends over 17 amino acids. The DNA for the CDR3 is TGTGCCAGCAGCAAATTGGAGCCGCGGGGCGGGGGCAATGAGCAGTTCTTC. Amino acids: CASSKLEPRGGGNEQFF.

The DNA for the CDR3 is TGTGCCAGTAGTCTCGCCTTCGGGTATAGCAATCAGCCCCAGCATTTT. Translation: CASSLAFGYSNQPQHF. J is TRBJ1-5 and V is TRBV19; unclear D gene. The ends were cut back, 5 bases at V and 0 bases at J, with 14 bases in the middle. The CDR3 contains 16 residues. CDR1 and CDR2 (germline): LNHDA, SQIVND (reference sequence).